One T cell receptor beta chain is described in this entry. Its antigen remains unknown. Assay used: immunoSEQ multiplex PCR; TCRdb lists only in-frame clones, some missing. The sample yields roughly 30,000 clones, approximately 90% seen once. The data are from a study of T cells in localized non-small cell lung cancer. This CDR3 has 14 residues. Losses at the gene ends were 5 bases for V and 6 bases for J; bases not matched to a gene: 10. Germline CDR1 SGHTS, CDR2 YDEGEE. Study results and caveats: When the top 100 tumor clones were examined, a median roughly 62 of them also appeared in the adjacent lung, which was paired and uninvolved.

The clonotype comes from a female donor at least 60 years old with stage I lung adenocarcinoma. V gene TRBV5-8 combines with J gene TRBJ1-2; 7 bases agree with TRBD1. The specimen comprised peripheral blood, sampled before any cancer treatment. The CDR3 loop is CASSPGDREHGYTF. CDR3 DNA: TGTGCCAGCAGTCCAGGAGACAGGGAACATGGCTACACCTTC.